Presented here are 17 T cell receptor beta chains from one specimen sequenced in a study of blood T cells in healthy people across ages. It was with a sample-barcoded 5' primer and a J-beta primer mix that a second PCR of roughly 7 to 12 cycles was run. TCRdb re-derived calls from the 5' RACE reads in MiXCR, one entry per CDR3 protein. Of about 1.8 million distinct CDR3 sequences in the sample, roughly 52% were seen once. The source material was blood. The receptor source for this set is a woman in her forties in good health.

This chain uses TRBV3-1 with TRBJ2-3; TRBD1 matches 10 bases. This CDR3 contains 15 residues. Unmatched junction bases numbered 7, after V lost 0 bases and J lost 10 bases. CDR1 and CDR2 (germline): LGHDT, YNNKEL (reference sequence). For the CDR3, the DNA is TGTGCCAGCAGCCAAGATAGGGACAGGGGCAATTCGCAGTATTTT. Protein product: CASSQDRDRGNSQYF.

CDR3 bases: TGTGCCAGCAGCCAAGTTCAGGGGAGGTTTGGCGAGACCCAGTACTTC. It yields the protein CASSQVQGRFGETQYF. V usage is TRBV3-1 and J usage is TRBJ2-7; the D gene could be TRBD1 or TRBD2 (6 bases each). The DNA matches TRBJ2-5 better at its end, which makes the J call doubtful. Germline V gene data show CDR1 as LGHDT and CDR2 as YNNKEL (reference sequence). The CDR3 totals 16 residues.

This clonotype has more than one count but fewer than ten. This rearrangement joins TRBV5-1 to TRBJ2-3; 9 bases are shared with TRBD1. The V segment lost 4 bases and the J segment 2 bases; nucleotides outside the gene matches: 5. Germline lookup yields CDR1 SGHRS and CDR2 YFSETQ. CDR3 length: 15 amino acids. The CDR3 bases are TGCGCCAGCAGCCCCGACAGGGGGGTCACAGATACGCAGTATTTT. Translation gives CASSPDRGVTDTQYF.

The chain couples TRBV15 to TRBJ2-5; 10 positions agree with TRBD2. The last part of the DNA fits TRBJ2-7 better; the J call may be wrong. The CDR3 is 14 residues long. CDR1 and CDR2 (germline): LNHNV, YYDKDF (reference sequence). This CDR3 reads CAAGAGGNTYEQYF. CDR3 coding DNA: TGTGCCGCCGGAGCGGGGGGGAACACCTACGAGCAGTACTTC.

Of note for this clonotype: The junction does not match germline at one end; this may be a read error. The genes are TRBV6-5 and TRBJ1-6, with D possibly being TRBD1 (6 bases). Germline values: CDR1 MNHEY, CDR2 SVGAGI. This CDR3 is built from 16 residues. The CDR3: CASSMSGASGRSLLHF. CDR3 DNA sequence: TGTGCCAGCAGTATGTCAGGGGCTTCAGGAAGGTCACTCCTCCACTTT.

The J gene is TRBJ2-7, the V gene TRBV20-1; 8 bases line up with TRBD2. The CDR3 has 15 residues. With V trimmed by 0 bases and J by 7 bases, 11 bases remained unmatched. The germline V gene encodes CDR1 DFQATT and CDR2 SNEGSKA (reference sequence). In DNA, the CDR3 is TGCAGTGCTAGAGATAGTAGAGCGGGGGAGGGGGAGCAGTACTTC. The encoded protein is CSARDSRAGEGEQYF.

This clonotype was detected ten times or more. This chain connects TRBV6-2 or TRBV6-3 to TRBJ1-2; 8 bases agree with TRBD1. The CDR3 loop spans 13 amino acids. V lost 4 bases and J lost 2; bases outside the gene matches: 0. Germline V gene sequence: CDR1 MNHEY, CDR2 SVGEGT. CDR3 nucleotide sequence: TGTGCCAGCAGTTGGACAGGGAACTATGGCTACACCTTC. Its translation is CASSWTGNYGYTF.

The rearrangement links TRBV10-3 to TRBJ2-7, with 9 bases matching TRBD1. The CDR3 totals 13 residues. Germline-derived CDR1 and CDR2 are ENHRY and SYGVKD. After removal of 6 bases from V and 5 bases from J, the junction contained 5 bases not matched to a gene. The CDR3 protein is CAIRGQGINEQYF. The CDR3, as DNA: TGTGCCATCAGAGGACAGGGGATCAACGAGCAGTACTTC.

The CDR3 DNA reads as TGCAGTGCCGGCACAGGGTACTTC. Its translation: CSAGTGYF. This chain connects TRBV20-1 to TRBJ2-7, with D tentatively TRBD1 (5 bases). The CDR3 is made up of 8 amino acids. With 6 bases removed from V and 12 bases from J, the gap between germline ends came to 9 bases. CDR1 DFQATT and CDR2 SNEGSKA come from the germline V gene (reference sequence).

The rearrangement links TRBV7-6 to TRBJ2-5; D perhaps matches TRBD2 (5 bases). The ends were cut back, 0 bases at V and 0 bases at J, with 11 bases in the middle. Germline V gene sequence: CDR1 SGHVS, CDR2 FNYEAQ. The CDR3 loop spans 16 amino acids. This CDR3 is CASSLASTGDQETQYF. The CDR3, as DNA: TGTGCCAGCAGCTTAGCATCAACCGGGGACCAAGAGACCCAGTACTTC. Drawing the rest from reference TRBV7-6 and TRBJ2-5, the complete variable domain is GAGVSQSPRYKVTKRGQDVALRCDPISGHVSLYWYRQALGQGPEFLTYFNYEAQQDKSGLPNDRFSAERPEGSISTLTIQRTEQRDSAMYRCASSLASTGDQETQYFGPGTRLLVL.

This clonotype was observed a handful of times. J is TRBJ2-7 and V is TRBV28; D not certain. V was clipped by 6 bases and J by 5 bases, with 14 bases between them. This CDR3 is built from 13 residues. CDR1 is MDHEN and CDR2 is SYDVKM in the germline V gene. CDR3 sequence: CASRRTVVHEQYF. CDR3 nucleotide sequence: TGTGCCAGCAGACGCACAGTCGTCCACGAGCAGTACTTC.

The chain couples TRBV12-3 or TRBV12-4 to TRBJ1-6; 11 bases are a match to TRBD1. This CDR3 contains 17 residues. The V segment lost 5 bases and the J segment 9 bases; nucleotides outside the gene matches: 12. The CDR3 coding sequence is TGTGCCAGCAGTCGCAACCCCGGGACAGGGGGGATTTCACCCCTCCACTTT. Translation: CASSRNPGTGGISPLHF.

About this clonotype itself: This could be a read error, since a much larger clone is one nucleotide away. The chain uses TRBV7-3 and TRBJ1-1; weak D call: TRBD1 (5 bases). CDR1 SGHTA and CDR2 FQGTGA come from the germline V gene. The CDR3 contains 15 residues. CDR3 sequence: CASSQTPLMDTEVFF. The CDR3 DNA reads TGTGCCAGCAGCCAGACGCCGCTTATGGACACTGAAGTTTTCTTT.

This sequence joins TRBV25-1 and TRBJ2-5; 7 positions match TRBD2. Germline-derived CDR1 and CDR2 are MGHDK and SYGVNS. The CDR3 consists of 15 residues. The V and J ends lost 4 bases and 4 bases, in that order; junction bases with no gene match: 9. The CDR3 DNA reads as TGTGCCAGCAGTGCAGGACTAGTCTTGGCAGAGACCCAGTACTTC. It encodes CASSAGLVLAETQYF. The whole variable domain, filled in from reference TRBV25-1 and TRBJ2-5, reads EADIYQTPRYLVIGTGKKITLECSQTMGHDKMYWYQQDPGMELHLIHYSYGVNSTEKGDLSSESTVSRIRTEHFPLTLESARPSHTSQYLCASSAGLVLAETQYFGPGTRLLVL.

V usage is TRBV27 and J usage is TRBJ2-7; D is uncertain. The CDR3 is 16 residues long. The V and J ends lost 0 bases and 2 bases respectively, with 14 bases between them. Per germline, CDR1 MNHEY and CDR2 SMNVEV (reference sequence). The CDR3 is CASSLSTGPVPYEQYF. The CDR3 DNA reads as TGTGCCAGCAGTTTATCTACCGGCCCGGTCCCCTACGAGCAGTACTTC.

This chain links TRBV5-1 with TRBJ2-5; 7 nucleotides agree with TRBD2. V shed 4 bases, J shed 1 base, and the junction held 10 bases outside the gene matches. The germline gives CDR1 SGHRS, CDR2 YFSETQ. This CDR3 is 16 amino acids long. The CDR3 loop reads CASSRLGGVIQETQYF. The CDR3 coding sequence is TGCGCCAGCAGCCGATTGGGAGGGGTTATCCAAGAGACCCAGTACTTC.

This clonotype appeared a few times. This chain uses TRBV27 with TRBJ1-4; D possibly corresponds to TRBD1 (5 bases). CDR3 length equals 18 residues. CDR1 MNHEY and CDR2 SMNVEV come from the germline V gene (reference sequence). V lost 3 bases to trimming and J lost 0 bases, with 17 bases between them. In nucleotides, the CDR3 is TGTGCCAGCAGTTTTGTGGGGGGTCGGAGATCAACTAATGAAAAACTGTTTTTT. It specifies CASSFVGGRRSTNEKLFF.